These T cell receptor beta chains were read from a single sample in a study of cytomegalovirus exposure and HLA in healthy donors. The repertoire was sequenced with immunoSEQ multiplex PCR; TCRdb's copy has only in-frame clones and lacks some. The data contain around 130,000 clones, about 82% of them singletons. The material sequenced was PBMCs. These receptors were collected from a man younger than 45 in good health and CMV-seronegative. Both conserved end residues are part of each CDR3. Fields, in order: J gene, V gene, clone size, D gene, CDR3 protein, CDR3 DNA. The D gene is left open where the match is weak. Clone size is shown for a subset of rows, as once, few, many or a class of expanded clone.

J gene: TRBJ1-4; V gene: TRBV27; clone size: few; D gene: TRBD1; CDR3 protein: CASSGTAGEKLFF; CDR3 DNA: TGTGCCAGCAGCGGGACAGCAGGTGAAAAACTGTTTTTT
J gene: TRBJ2-5; V gene: TRBV7-9; clone size: NA; D gene: TRBD1; CDR3 protein: CASRLRGSGGVETQYF; CDR3 DNA: TGTGCCAGCAGGCTACGAGGGTCAGGGGGCGTGGAGACCCAGTACTTC
J gene: TRBJ1-4; V gene: TRBV5-1; clone size: once; D gene: TRBD1; CDR3 protein: CASSNRDSSEKLFF; CDR3 DNA: TGCGCCAGCAGCAACCGGGACAGCTCTGAAAAACTGTTTTTT
J gene: TRBJ2-1; V gene: TRBV5-1; clone size: few; D gene: NA; CDR3 protein: CASSLAPSGTTSYNEQFF; CDR3 DNA: TGCGCCAGCAGCTTGGCCCCCTCCGGGACAACATCCTACAATGAGCAGTTCTTC
J gene: TRBJ2-5; V gene: TRBV10-3; clone size: once; D gene: NA; CDR3 protein: CASGLQETQYF; CDR3 DNA: TGTGCCTCAGGACTCCAAGAGACCCAGTACTTC
J gene: TRBJ1-6; V gene: TRBV19; clone size: NA; D gene: NA; CDR3 protein: CASTPQGLYNSPLHF; CDR3 DNA: TGTGCCAGTACCCCACAGGGCCTCTATAATTCACCCCTCCACTTT
J gene: TRBJ2-1; V gene: TRBV19; clone size: once; D gene: TRBD2; CDR3 protein: CASSSPLAGNNEQFF; CDR3 DNA: TGTGCCAGTAGTTCCCCCCTAGCGGGAAACAATGAGCAGTTCTTC
J gene: TRBJ2-7; V gene: TRBV2; clone size: NA; D gene: NA; CDR3 protein: CASSRDNHYEQYF; CDR3 DNA: TGTGCCAGCAGTAGGGACAACCACTACGAGCAGTACTTC
J gene: TRBJ1-2; V gene: TRBV23-1; clone size: NA; D gene: NA; CDR3 protein: CASSRRRSPANYGYTF; CDR3 DNA: TGCGCCAGCAGTCGCCGACGGAGCCCGGCTAACTATGGCTACACCTTC
J gene: TRBJ1-2; V gene: TRBV13; clone size: once; D gene: NA; CDR3 protein: CASSLGLEGEWDGYTF; CDR3 DNA: TGTGCCAGCAGCTTAGGACTAGAGGGAGAATGGGATGGCTACACCTTC
J gene: TRBJ1-6; V gene: TRBV5-6; clone size: NA; D gene: TRBD1; CDR3 protein: CASSSKTGQGGSPLHF; CDR3 DNA: TGTGCCAGCAGCTCGAAGACCGGACAGGGGGGTTCACCCCTCCACTTT
J gene: TRBJ1-1; V gene: TRBV28; clone size: few; D gene: NA; CDR3 protein: CASSLLMPGEAFF; CDR3 DNA: TGTGCCAGCAGTTTACTGATGCCAGGTGAAGCTTTCTTT
J gene: TRBJ2-2; V gene: TRBV18; clone size: once; D gene: NA; CDR3 protein: CASSPEGAGAGELFF; CDR3 DNA: TGTGCCAGCTCACCAGAGGGAGCTGGGGCCGGGGAGCTGTTTTTT
J gene: TRBJ2-6; V gene: TRBV6-1; clone size: few; D gene: NA; CDR3 protein: CASSDLGGSGANVLTF; CDR3 DNA: TGTGCCAGCAGTGATCTGGGGGGCTCTGGGGCCAACGTCCTGACTTTC
J gene: TRBJ1-2; V gene: TRBV27; clone size: NA; D gene: TRBD1; CDR3 protein: CASNGQGAWNGYTF; CDR3 DNA: TGTGCCAGCAACGGACAGGGGGCCTGGAACGGCTACACCTTC
J gene: TRBJ2-3; V gene: TRBV9; clone size: NA; D gene: TRBD2; CDR3 protein: CASSVFSPAGNTDTQYF; CDR3 DNA: TGTGCCAGCAGCGTATTTAGTCCAGCGGGGAACACAGATACGCAGTATTTT
J gene: TRBJ1-2; V gene: TRBV7-9; clone size: NA; D gene: TRBD1; CDR3 protein: CASSLPGQGSGYTF; CDR3 DNA: TGTGCCAGCAGTCTACCGGGACAGGGTAGTGGCTACACCTTC
J gene: TRBJ2-5; V gene: TRBV6-5; clone size: NA; D gene: NA; CDR3 protein: CASRTGETQYF; CDR3 DNA: TGTGCCAGCAGGACGGGAGAGACCCAGTACTTC
J gene: TRBJ2-2; V gene: TRBV28; clone size: NA; D gene: TRBD2; CDR3 protein: CASSFWGGNTGELFF; CDR3 DNA: TGTGCCAGCAGTTTTTGGGGGGGGAACACCGGGGAGCTGTTTTTT
J gene: TRBJ2-7; V gene: TRBV6-6; clone size: NA; D gene: TRBD2; CDR3 protein: CASRGLAGLSYEQYF; CDR3 DNA: TGTGCCAGCAGGGGACTAGCGGGGCTCTCCTACGAGCAGTACTTC
J gene: TRBJ2-1; V gene: TRBV27; clone size: NA; D gene: TRBD2; CDR3 protein: CASSPRGSGGRNEQFF; CDR3 DNA: TGTGCCAGCAGTCCCCGGGGTAGCGGGGGTCGAAACGAGCAGTTCTTC
J gene: TRBJ1-1; V gene: TRBV9; clone size: NA; D gene: NA; CDR3 protein: CASSADTRNTEAFF; CDR3 DNA: TGTGCCAGCAGCGCTGATACAAGAAACACTGAAGCTTTCTTT
J gene: TRBJ2-7; V gene: TRBV16; clone size: NA; D gene: TRBD1; CDR3 protein: CASSRPDRRSSYEQYF; CDR3 DNA: TGTGCCAGCAGCCGACCGGACAGGAGAAGCTCCTACGAGCAGTACTTC
J gene: TRBJ1-5; V gene: TRBV10-3; clone size: NA; D gene: NA; CDR3 protein: CAISESEIYQPQHF; CDR3 DNA: TGTGCCATCAGTGAGAGCGAGATTTATCAGCCCCAGCATTTT
J gene: TRBJ2-1; V gene: TRBV4-1; clone size: once; D gene: TRBD2; CDR3 protein: CASRRRTSGSYNEQFF; CDR3 DNA: TGCGCCAGCAGGCGGAGAACTAGCGGGAGTTACAATGAGCAGTTCTTC
J gene: TRBJ1-1; V gene: TRBV7-8; clone size: many; D gene: TRBD1; CDR3 protein: CASSSRQGPTEAFF; CDR3 DNA: TGTGCCAGCAGCTCCAGACAGGGACCCACTGAAGCTTTCTTT
J gene: TRBJ2-7; V gene: TRBV6-1; clone size: NA; D gene: NA; CDR3 protein: CASSEQGHRHYEQYF; CDR3 DNA: TGTGCCAGCAGTGAACAGGGACACAGACACTACGAGCAGTACTTC
J gene: TRBJ1-2; V gene: TRBV7-9; clone size: NA; D gene: TRBD1; CDR3 protein: CASSSRPGQGAYGYTF; CDR3 DNA: TGTGCCAGCAGCTCGCGGCCGGGACAGGGGGCATATGGCTACACCTTC
J gene: TRBJ1-3; V gene: TRBV10-3; clone size: NA; D gene: NA; CDR3 protein: CAISESRTNSGNTIYF; CDR3 DNA: TGTGCCATCAGTGAGTCTCGGACAAATTCTGGAAACACCATATATTTT
J gene: TRBJ1-6; V gene: TRBV27; clone size: NA; D gene: TRBD1; CDR3 protein: CASRQNRGENSPLHF; CDR3 DNA: TGTGCCAGCAGACAAAACAGGGGAGAGAATTCACCCCTCCACTTT
J gene: TRBJ2-3; V gene: TRBV5-6; clone size: once; D gene: NA; CDR3 protein: CATVKSGLRTDTQYF; CDR3 DNA: TGTGCCACCGTAAAAAGCGGGCTGAGAACAGATACGCAGTATTTT
J gene: TRBJ2-7; V gene: TRBV4-2; clone size: few; D gene: TRBD2; CDR3 protein: CASSHAGTSGTYEQYF; CDR3 DNA: TGTGCCAGCAGCCACGCCGGGACTAGCGGAACCTACGAGCAGTACTTC
J gene: TRBJ2-5; V gene: TRBV5-4; clone size: NA; D gene: NA; CDR3 protein: CASRSTENQETQYF; CDR3 DNA: TGTGCCAGCAGATCAACAGAGAATCAAGAGACCCAGTACTTC
J gene: TRBJ2-1; V gene: TRBV5-1; clone size: NA; D gene: TRBD2; CDR3 protein: CASSLLAGGISYNEQFF; CDR3 DNA: TGCGCCAGCAGCTTACTAGCGGGGGGTATCTCCTACAATGAGCAGTTCTTC
J gene: TRBJ2-7; V gene: TRBV11-2; clone size: NA; D gene: TRBD1; CDR3 protein: CASSLSTGRYEQYF; CDR3 DNA: TGTGCCAGCAGCTTATCGACAGGGCGCTACGAGCAGTACTTC
J gene: TRBJ1-1; V gene: TRBV6-5; clone size: few; D gene: NA; CDR3 protein: CASSLTGNTEAFF; CDR3 DNA: TGTGCCAGCAGTCTAACAGGGAACACTGAAGCTTTCTTT
J gene: TRBJ1-6; V gene: TRBV7-8; clone size: NA; D gene: NA; CDR3 protein: CASSLGFRGSYNSPLHF; CDR3 DNA: TGTGCCAGCAGCTTAGGATTCAGGGGTTCCTATAATTCACCCCTCCACTTT
J gene: TRBJ2-7; V gene: TRBV6-5; clone size: NA; D gene: NA; CDR3 protein: CASSYSPGAPDEQYF; CDR3 DNA: TGTGCCAGCAGTTACTCGCCGGGAGCGCCCGACGAGCAGTACTTC
J gene: TRBJ2-7; V gene: TRBV6-1; clone size: NA; D gene: NA; CDR3 protein: CASSEGGGDFYEQYF; CDR3 DNA: TGTGCCAGCAGTGAAGGAGGGGGAGACTTCTACGAGCAGTACTTC
J gene: TRBJ2-7; V gene: TRBV28; clone size: NA; D gene: TRBD1; CDR3 protein: CASRTGQGYEQYF; CDR3 DNA: TGTGCCAGCAGAACGGGACAGGGCTACGAGCAGTACTTC